The clone carrying this TCR beta chain was seen once. The antigen is unknown. This entry comes from a study of PD-L1 blockade in urothelial cancer. Study in general: At some point between 2012 and 2014, patients got going on atezolizumab, taking 1,200 mg intravenously every 3 weeks. Findings of the study overall: Below-median pretreatment blood TCR clonality was a predictor of better survival.

The time point was: pretreatment peripheral blood. Repertoires were generated with immunoSEQ multiplex PCR, while TCRdb's copy carries only in-frame clones and drops some. The sample lists fewer than 60,000 clones, about 88% occurring once. In germline, CDR1 is SGHDN, CDR2 FVKESK. The J segment lost 2 bases and the V segment lost 0 bases, leaving 12 bases of the junction unmatched. The CDR3 is made up of 18 amino acids. The sample here was PBMCs, taken around atezolizumab (anti-PD-L1) treatment. The V call is TRBV14, the J call TRBJ2-5, with 7 bases identical to TRBD2. The clonotype originates from a man between 70 and 80 years old with urothelial cancer. CDR3 amino acids: CASSQEIRSSGHQETQYF. The DNA of the CDR3 is TGTGCCAGCAGCCAAGAAATCCGGTCTAGCGGACATCAAGAGACCCAGTACTTC.